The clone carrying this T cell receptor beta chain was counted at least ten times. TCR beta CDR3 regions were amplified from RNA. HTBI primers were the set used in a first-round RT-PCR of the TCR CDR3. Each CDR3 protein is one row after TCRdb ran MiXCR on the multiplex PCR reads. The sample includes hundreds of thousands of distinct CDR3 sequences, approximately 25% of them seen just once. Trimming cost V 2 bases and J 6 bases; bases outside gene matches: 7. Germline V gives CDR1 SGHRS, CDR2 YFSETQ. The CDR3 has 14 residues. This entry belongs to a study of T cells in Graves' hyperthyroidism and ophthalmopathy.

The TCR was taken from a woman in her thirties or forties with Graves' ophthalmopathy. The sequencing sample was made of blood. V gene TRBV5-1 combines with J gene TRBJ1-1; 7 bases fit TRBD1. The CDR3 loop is CASSFYDRAAEAFF. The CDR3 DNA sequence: TGCGCCAGCAGCTTCTACGACAGGGCGGCTGAAGCTTTCTTT. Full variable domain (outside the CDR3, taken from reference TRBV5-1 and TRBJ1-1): KAGVTQTPRYLIKTRGQQVTLSCSPISGHRSVSWYQQTPGQGLQFLFEYFSETQRNKGNFPGRFSGRQFSNSRSEMNVSTLELGDSALYLCASSFYDRAAEAFFGQGTRLTVV.